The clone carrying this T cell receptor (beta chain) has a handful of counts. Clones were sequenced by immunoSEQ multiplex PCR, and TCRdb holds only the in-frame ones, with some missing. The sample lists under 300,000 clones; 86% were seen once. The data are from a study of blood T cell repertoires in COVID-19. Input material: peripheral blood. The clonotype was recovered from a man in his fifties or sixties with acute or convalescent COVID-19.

The chain's CDR3 is CASSMRLTVSYEQYF. The CDR3 region has the DNA TGTGCCAGCAGCATGCGCCTCACGGTATCCTACGAGCAGTACTTC. The chain combines TRBV13 with TRBJ2-7; no definite D call. The V end was cut by 5 bases, the J end by 1 base, with 15 bases between. Germline V gene data show CDR1 as PRHDT and CDR2 as FYEKMQ (reference sequence). The CDR3 length is 15 residues.